The clone carrying this T cell receptor beta chain was counted a few times. Its antigen remains unknown. There are 14 residues in the CDR3. V lost 6 bases and J lost 5; bases outside the gene matches: 5. The data derive from a study of response to subunit inactivated influenza vaccine. Notes on the study in general: The authors proposed limited new T cell recruitment per seasonal influenza vaccination.

TCRdb recomputed calls from the RT-PCR reads with MiXCR, one row per CDR3 protein. The sample yields approximately 520,000 distinct CDR3 sequences, roughly 23% seen once. The receptor was isolated from a man aged 45-60 years who received an inactivated influenza vaccine. The V gene is TRBV12-3 or TRBV12-4, the J gene TRBJ1-5; 9 bases align to TRBD1. The sequencing here drew on CD4+ T cells sorted from PBMCs, taken less than 6 days after vaccination. The CDR3, as DNA: TGTGCCAGCAGCTCCACAGGGGGCTATCAGCCCCAGCATTTT. As protein: CASSSTGGYQPQHF.